This T cell receptor (beta chain) appears in the sequencing data of a study of T cell responses to AZD1222 COVID-19 vaccine. Germline loops: CDR1 SGHAT, CDR2 FQNNGV. V was clipped by 7 bases and J by 3 bases; unmatched bases: 5. This CDR3 has 15 residues. Study results and limitations: Scientists sampled the repertoires only once the peak T cell response had passed. Baseline seropositives among AZD1222 recipients totaled only 5 or 6. Donors in the cohort were predominantly white British and more often female, and clonal diversity was possibly underestimated.

Here immunoSEQ multiplex PCR was the method, and the copy in TCRdb shows in-frame clones only, minus some. The data contain 80,000 to 90,000 clones, roughly nine tenths of them singletons. In the case of this clone: Its target is not known.

V usage is TRBV11-2 and J usage is TRBJ2-7, with TRBD2 matching 14 bases. The receptor comes from an adult in good health. The specimen was peripheral blood, collected on day 0 of AZD1222 vaccination. In nucleotides, the CDR3 is TGTGCCAGCATCGGAGGACTAGCGGGAGGCTACGAGCAGTACTTC. Protein product: CASIGGLAGGYEQYF.